This T cell receptor (beta chain) was profiled in a study of cytomegalovirus exposure and HLA in healthy donors. Germline-derived CDR1 and CDR2 are MNHNS and SASEGT. The CDR3 loop spans 14 amino acids. V was shortened by 7 bases and J by 2 bases, with 12 bases between the two germline ends. Only in-frame clones appear in the TCRdb table, and some are missing; sequencing was by immunoSEQ multiplex PCR. This sample carries roughly 310,000 clones, around 90% of them seen once, and the ten largest clones take around 0.96%. The receptor's source is a man aged 30 to 45 in good health and CMV-seronegative. The chain has TRBV6-1 and TRBJ2-1; unclear D gene. What was sequenced was PBMCs. CDR3 nucleotide sequence: TGTGCCAGCATCCCAGAGGTAACCTACAATGAGCAGTTCTTC. Protein sequence: CASIPEVTYNEQFF.